This entry features one TCR beta chain sequence. The target of this receptor is not known. Base quality data are lacking; no much larger clone is found one base away. The same CDR3 also results from other DNA sequences found in this sample. This specimen belongs to a study of shared clonotypes between healthy human individuals (TCRdb year 2020). Context from the whole study: Three men and a couple of women, aged 18 to 49 years, made up the cohort. For each donor, CD4 naive and CD4 memory were each run on three plates, CD8 naive on two plates, and CD8 memory on one plate. To estimate repertoire size and how much clonotypes are shared between individuals, the study performed deep sequencing of blood TCR repertoires from about five healthy adults. Different laboratories and diverse techniques were used to prepare libraries and sequence TCR repertoires, to increase sequencing depth and limit assay-specific biases. Each donor's leukapheresis produced roughly between roughly 0.94 and 9.5 billion PBMCs. Overall results and qualifications from the work: Compared with non-shared clonotypes, the clonotypes found in all four sorted-subset donors had higher generation probabilities. Approximately 5% of naive CD4, 3.5% of naive CD8, 2.3% of memory CD4, and roughly 0.4% of memory CD8 clonotypes were shared across a few donors. Sampling was restricted to blood, and TCR repertoires in tissue are likely to differ from TCR repertoires in blood. Naive subsets generally had larger estimated clonotype richness than memory subsets did. Because the study included only a small number of donors, the genetic and exposure-history diversity represented was limited. Rarefaction of sorted-subset datasets indicated incomplete sequencing despite the large sequencing depth. Pairwise subsampling indicated that sequencing depth was expected to affect the degree of clonotype sharing among donors.

CDR1 SGHRS and CDR2 YFSETQ were looked up in the germline V gene. The CDR3 measures 13 amino acids from cysteine to phenylalanine. This entry keeps only the CDR3 DNA: 39 bases, framed from base 1. V lost 1 base and J lost 4 bases; the stretch between them is 7 bases long. The donors were healthy, HIV-negative adults with no recently reported acute infections or vaccinations. Only Caucasian adults living in Nashville, Tennessee, USA were represented among the donors. CD4+ T cells were enriched by magnetic negative selection, after which naive cells were positively selected on CD45RA and the negative fraction was taken as the memory subset. Blood was obtained by leukapheresis, after which PBMCs were separated by Ficoll-Histopaque density gradient centrifugation and cryopreserved in liquid nitrogen vapor phase. Purity and quantity of every magnetically sorted T cell population were checked by analytical flow cytometry. Each sorted fraction had its genomic DNA isolated and then quantified by UV absorbance on a Nanodrop 2000c.

Using the deep immunoSEQ assay, TCR CDR3 regions were amplified from genomic DNA by multiplex PCR. Extracted genomic DNA from each cell subset was distributed evenly across all wells of several immunoSEQ 96-well plates, and each plate was treated as a replicate. For sorted subsets, roughly 200 ng of genomic DNA, equivalent to some 30,000 T cell genomes, went into each replicate PCR. Purified libraries were quantified with a Qubit 3.0 fluorometer, sized on a Bioanalyzer 2100, and re-quantified with the KAPA Library Quantification kit. Every immunoSEQ 96-well plate was sequenced on a dedicated single-read 150-cycle Illumina NextSeq 550 flow cell. The study's processing was this. Because the immunoSEQ output held only junctional sequences and lacked quality scores, the filtering could not match the filtering applied to full-length reads. Sequences were annotated with PyIR, a Python wrapper for IgBLAST v1.9, and V/J genes and CDR3 were assigned using IMGT germline references. Reads were filtered out if the reads had weak V/J assignments (E-value above 1e-6), no CDR3, stop codons, out-of-frame junctions, or ambiguous translated residues. V3J clonotypes were defined as sequences sharing the same inferred V gene, J gene, and CDR3 amino acid sequence. To compute the percentage overlap between repertoires, the number of shared unique clonotypes was divided by the size of the smaller repertoire. Repertoire richness was assessed with RTK rarefaction, the Chao1 estimator, and Recon v2.1 estimates of unobserved clonotypes. For all TCRbeta clonotypes obtained by the gDNA method from a few donors, generation probabilities were computed with OLGA. The clones in this table, taken by TCRdb from immuneACCESS, are in-frame only. Not every clone is retained; where verified, under half of the shortfall comes from an unresolved V gene, and the cause of the rest is unknown. Clone size and V and J calls were adopted from that table, with D and trimming inferred from the DNA. Present in this sample are roughly 2,500,000 clones, roughly 93% of which were seen just once. 0.35% to 0.45% of the sample goes to the ten largest clones.

This TCR derives from a man between 18 and 35 years old in good health. Some clones in this sample may be carry-over from other donors' samples. This chain is built from TRBV5-1 and TRBJ2-3; the D segment cannot be called with confidence. Sample: naive CD4+ T cells from PBMCs. The cell subset or site label for this specimen denotes: CD45RA+ positively selected. The nucleotide sequence reads as follows: TGCGCCAGCAGCTTGTCGTCCCCAGATACGCAGTATTTT. This encodes CASSLSSPDTQYF.